The table lists the clone carrying this T cell receptor beta chain with a count of one. Naive CD8 cells were CD45RO-negative, positively selected for CCR7, excluding terminally differentiated effector memory CD45RA+ cells. This sample is drawn from a study of shared clonotypes between healthy human individuals. Genomic DNA belonging to each subset was distributed in equal measure over several immunoSEQ plates. The protocol was immunoSEQ multiplex PCR, while the TCRdb copy is restricted to in-frame clones and leaves out a portion. This sample yields around 2,000,000 clones, of which about 93% are seen a single time; roughly 1.7% belongs to the top ten. Germline assignment: CDR1 LGHNA and CDR2 YNFKEQ. V was trimmed by 3 bases and J by 6 bases, leaving 12 bases between them. The CDR3 runs to 14 residues.

The chain is built from TRBV4-2 and TRBJ2-1; no clear D gene. The receptor was derived from a man aged 18 to 29 in good health. Some clones in this sample may be carry-over from other donors' samples. Sequenced material: naive CD8+ T cells from PBMCs. The CDR3 loop reads CASSHVGVGNEQFF. In DNA, the CDR3 is TGTGCCAGCAGCCACGTCGGCGTTGGCAATGAGCAGTTCTTC.